Sequencing of this TCR beta chain was carried out in a study of beta chain features in type 1 diabetes. Overall study results and limits: Here, the possible influence of HLA type (on TCRB rearrangement) remained unresolved. There was a moderate but significant shortening of TCRB CDR3s in all four CD4+ subsets of Type 1 diabetes patients.

The whole isolated RNA underwent reverse transcription, so sequencing captured expressed TCRB transcripts. The table came from immunoSEQ multiplex PCR; TCRdb's copy has only in-frame clones and leaves some out. The sample records some 290,000 clones, 14% being singletons. Germline loops: CDR1 SGDLS, CDR2 YYNGEE. This CDR3 has 15 residues. The V gene lost 4 bases and the J gene lost 2 bases, with 13 bases spanning the gap. With regard to this clone: What it binds is not known.

The material sequenced was naive CD4+ T cells from blood. The source of this sequence is a young man with type 1 diabetes. V and J are TRBV9 and TRBJ2-1; D might be TRBD1 (6 bases). CDR3 coding DNA: TGTGCCAGCAGCCAGGCTGGGGACACCTACAATGAGCAGTTCTTC. Its protein is CASSQAGDTYNEQFF.